This T cell receptor beta chain was identified during a study of T cell repertoires in cytomegalovirus infection. At the level of the study: CMV infection plus the matching HLA type was flagged by public TCR beta signatures. Regarding the study as a whole: Dominating the ex vivo response were HLA-C-restricted CMV-specific TCR beta clonotypes.

For this clonotype: What it recognizes is unknown.

TCRdb itself ran the reads through MiXCR, one entry per CDR3 protein. The data show more than 400,000 distinct CDR3 sequences, around a quarter seen once. This CDR3 is 16 amino acids long. Germline CDR1 reads SGHVS; CDR2 reads FNYEAQ. With 0 bases removed from V and 1 base from J, the gap between germline ends came to 10 bases. The sample comprised PBMCs. V is TRBV7-6 and J is TRBJ2-1; possibly TRBD2 for D (6 bases). The sequence came from a human donor in good health (CMV status not recorded). Some clones in this sample may be carry-over from other donors' samples. The CDR3 sequence is CASSLAYAGSYNEQFF. DNA for the CDR3: TGTGCCAGCAGCTTAGCGTATGCGGGATCCTACAATGAGCAGTTCTTC.